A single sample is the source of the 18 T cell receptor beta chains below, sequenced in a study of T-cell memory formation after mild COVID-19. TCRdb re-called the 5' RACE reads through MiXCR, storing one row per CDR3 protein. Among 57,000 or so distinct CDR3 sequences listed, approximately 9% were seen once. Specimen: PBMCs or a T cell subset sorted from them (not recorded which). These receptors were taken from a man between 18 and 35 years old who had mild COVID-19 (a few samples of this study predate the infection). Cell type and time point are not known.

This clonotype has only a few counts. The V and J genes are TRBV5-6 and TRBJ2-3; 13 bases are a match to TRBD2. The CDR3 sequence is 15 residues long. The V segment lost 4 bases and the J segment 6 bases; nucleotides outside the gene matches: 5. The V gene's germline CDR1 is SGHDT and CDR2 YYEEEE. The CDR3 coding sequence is TGTGCCAGCAGCAAGGGACTAGCGGGGTGGGATACGCAGTATTTT. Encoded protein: CASSKGLAGWDTQYF.

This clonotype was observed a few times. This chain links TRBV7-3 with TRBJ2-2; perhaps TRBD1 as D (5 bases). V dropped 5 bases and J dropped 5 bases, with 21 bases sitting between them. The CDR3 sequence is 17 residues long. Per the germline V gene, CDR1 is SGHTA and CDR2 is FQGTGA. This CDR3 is CASSVLPGRKGTGELFF. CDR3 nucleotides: TGTGCCAGCAGCGTTCTCCCTGGCAGGAAGGGGACCGGGGAGCTGTTTTTT.

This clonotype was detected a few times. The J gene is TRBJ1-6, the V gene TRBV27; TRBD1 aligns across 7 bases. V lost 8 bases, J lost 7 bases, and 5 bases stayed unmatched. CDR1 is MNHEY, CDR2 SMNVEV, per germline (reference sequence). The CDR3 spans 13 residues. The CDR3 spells CASGAQGNSPLHF. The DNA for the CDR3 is TGTGCCAGCGGGGCACAGGGGAATTCACCCCTCCACTTT.

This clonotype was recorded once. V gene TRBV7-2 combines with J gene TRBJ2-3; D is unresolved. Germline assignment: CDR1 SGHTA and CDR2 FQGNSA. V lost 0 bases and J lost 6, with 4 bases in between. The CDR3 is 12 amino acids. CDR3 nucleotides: TGTGCCAGCAGCTTAGCGCGTGATACGCAGTATTTT. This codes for CASSLARDTQYF.

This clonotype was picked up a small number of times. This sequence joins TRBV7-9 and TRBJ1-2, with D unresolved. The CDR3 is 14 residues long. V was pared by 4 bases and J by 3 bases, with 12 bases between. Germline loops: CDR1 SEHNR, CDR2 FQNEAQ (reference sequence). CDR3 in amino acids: CASSSHLRDYGYTF. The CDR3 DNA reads TGTGCCAGCAGCTCTCATCTCCGGGACTATGGCTACACCTTC. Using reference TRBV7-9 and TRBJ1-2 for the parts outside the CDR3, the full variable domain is DTGVSQNPRHKITKRGQNVTFRCDPISEHNRLYWYRQTLGQGPEFLTYFQNEAQLEKSRLLSDRFSAERPKGSFSTLEIQRTEQGDSAMYLCASSSHLRDYGYTFGSGTRLTVV.

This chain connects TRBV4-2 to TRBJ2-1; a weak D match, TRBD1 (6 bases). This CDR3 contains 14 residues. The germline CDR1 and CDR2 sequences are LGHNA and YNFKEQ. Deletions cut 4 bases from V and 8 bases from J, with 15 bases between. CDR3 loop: CASSLQDSPYEQFF. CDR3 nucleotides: TGTGCCAGCAGCCTGCAGGACAGTCCATATGAGCAGTTCTTC.

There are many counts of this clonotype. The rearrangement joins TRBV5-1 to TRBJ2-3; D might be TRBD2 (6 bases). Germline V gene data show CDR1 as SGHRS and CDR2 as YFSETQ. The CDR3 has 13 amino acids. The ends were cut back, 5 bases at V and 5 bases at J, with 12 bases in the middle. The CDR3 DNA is TGCGCCAGCAGGGTGGGGACTGAAGATACGCAGTATTTT. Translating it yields CASRVGTEDTQYF. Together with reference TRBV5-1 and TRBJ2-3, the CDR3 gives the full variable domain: KAGVTQTPRYLIKTRGQQVTLSCSPISGHRSVSWYQQTPGQGLQFLFEYFSETQRNKGNFPGRFSGRQFSNSRSEMNVSTLELGDSALYLCASRVGTEDTQYFGPGTRLTVL.

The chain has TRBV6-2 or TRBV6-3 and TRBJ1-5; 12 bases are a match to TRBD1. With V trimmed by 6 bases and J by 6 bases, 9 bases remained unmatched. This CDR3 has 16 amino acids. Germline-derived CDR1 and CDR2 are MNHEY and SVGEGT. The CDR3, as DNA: TGTGCCAGCAGGGACGGGACAGGGGGCATCGCTCAGCCCCAGCATTTT. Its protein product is CASRDGTGGIAQPQHF.

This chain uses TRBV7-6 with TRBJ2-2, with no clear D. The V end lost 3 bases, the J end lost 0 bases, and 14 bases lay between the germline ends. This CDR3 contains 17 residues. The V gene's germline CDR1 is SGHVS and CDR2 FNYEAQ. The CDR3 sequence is CASSLYASTANTGELFF. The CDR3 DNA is TGTGCCAGCAGCTTGTACGCCAGCACGGCGAACACCGGGGAGCTGTTTTTT.

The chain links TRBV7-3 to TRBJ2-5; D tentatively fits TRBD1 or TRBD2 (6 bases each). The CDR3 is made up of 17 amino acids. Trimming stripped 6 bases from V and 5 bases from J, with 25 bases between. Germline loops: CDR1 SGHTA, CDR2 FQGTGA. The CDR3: CASSRGTLGAGRETQYF. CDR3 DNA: TGTGCCAGCAGTCGCGGGACACTCGGAGCCGGAAGGGAGACCCAGTACTTC.

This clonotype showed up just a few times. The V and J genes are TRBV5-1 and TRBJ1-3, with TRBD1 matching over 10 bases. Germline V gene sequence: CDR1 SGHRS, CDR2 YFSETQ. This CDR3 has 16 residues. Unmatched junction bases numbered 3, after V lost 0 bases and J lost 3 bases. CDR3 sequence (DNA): TGCGCCAGCAGCTTGGCCGGACAGGGGGATGGAAACACCATATATTTT. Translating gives CASSLAGQGDGNTIYF.

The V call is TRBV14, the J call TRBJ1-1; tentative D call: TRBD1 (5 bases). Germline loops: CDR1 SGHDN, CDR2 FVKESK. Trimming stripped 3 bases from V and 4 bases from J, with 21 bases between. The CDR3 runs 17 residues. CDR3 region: CASSHSAGGQGLTEAFF. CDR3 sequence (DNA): TGTGCCAGCAGCCATTCGGCCGGCGGGCAGGGCCTCACTGAAGCTTTCTTT.

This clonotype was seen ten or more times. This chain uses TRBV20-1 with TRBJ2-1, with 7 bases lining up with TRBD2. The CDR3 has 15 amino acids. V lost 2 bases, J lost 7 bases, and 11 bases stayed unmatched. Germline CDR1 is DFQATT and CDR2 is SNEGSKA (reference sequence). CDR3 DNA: TGCAGTGCTAGATTCTCCTACCGGGGGGTGAATGAGCAGTTCTTC. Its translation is CSARFSYRGVNEQFF.

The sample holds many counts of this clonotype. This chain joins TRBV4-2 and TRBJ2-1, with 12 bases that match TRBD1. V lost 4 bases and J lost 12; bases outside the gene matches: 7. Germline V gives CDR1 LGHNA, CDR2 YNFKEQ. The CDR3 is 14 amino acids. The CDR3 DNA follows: TGTGCCAGCAGCCCCTCCGGGACAGGGGGCGGGCAGTTCTTC. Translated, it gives CASSPSGTGGGQFF.

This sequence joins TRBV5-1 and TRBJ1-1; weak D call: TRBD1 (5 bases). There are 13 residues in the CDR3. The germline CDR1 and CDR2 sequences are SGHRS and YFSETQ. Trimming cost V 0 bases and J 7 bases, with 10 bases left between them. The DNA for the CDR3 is TGCGCCAGCAGCTTGGCAGGGATTGGTGAAGCTTTCTTT. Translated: CASSLAGIGEAFF.

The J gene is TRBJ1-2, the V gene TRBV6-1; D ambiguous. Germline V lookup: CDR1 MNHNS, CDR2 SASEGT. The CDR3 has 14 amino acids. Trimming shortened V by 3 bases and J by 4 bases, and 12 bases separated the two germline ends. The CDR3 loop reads CASSEGRSLYGYTF. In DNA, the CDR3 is TGTGCCAGCAGTGAGGGCAGGAGCCTCTATGGCTACACCTTC.

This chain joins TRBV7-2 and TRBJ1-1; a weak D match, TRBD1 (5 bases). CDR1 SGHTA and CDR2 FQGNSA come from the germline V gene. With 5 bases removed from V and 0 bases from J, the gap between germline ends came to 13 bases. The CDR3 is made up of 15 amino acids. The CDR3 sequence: CASSPAGTLNTEAFF. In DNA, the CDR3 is TGTGCCAGCAGCCCCGCCGGGACTTTGAACACTGAAGCTTTCTTT.

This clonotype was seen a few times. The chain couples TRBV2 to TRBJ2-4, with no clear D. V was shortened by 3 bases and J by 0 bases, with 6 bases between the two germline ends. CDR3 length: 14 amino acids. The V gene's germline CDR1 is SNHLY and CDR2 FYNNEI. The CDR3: CASSDWAAKNIQYF. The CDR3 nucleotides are TGTGCCAGCAGTGACTGGGCAGCCAAAAACATTCAGTACTTC.